One sample yielded the 29 T cell receptor beta chains listed below, sequenced in a study of T-cell reconstitution after alpha-beta-depleted transplantation in children. Researchers prepared the TCRbeta library using unique molecular identifiers, the study reports. TCRdb re-called the PCR reads through MiXCR, storing one row per CDR3 protein. Among 400,000 to 500,000 distinct CDR3 sequences listed, about a tenth were seen once. The source material was PBMCs from the stem cell graft donor, sampled from the stem cell graft. All receptors come from a human donor who donated a stem cell graft to a child with acute myeloid leukemia.

This rearrangement joins TRBV18 to TRBJ2-1; 10 positions match TRBD2. The V segment lost 2 bases and the J segment 8 bases; nucleotides outside the gene matches: 9. The CDR3 is 16 residues long. Germline loops: CDR1 KGHSH, CDR2 LQKENI. CDR3 bases: TGTGCCAGCTCACCATTAGCGGGGGGCCTTAGGGATGAGCAGTTCTTC. Residues: CASSPLAGGLRDEQFF.

The CDR3 protein is CSVEDRASGANVLTF. Here the CDR3 DNA reads TGCAGCGTTGAAGATCGGGCGTCTGGGGCCAACGTCCTGACTTTC. This sequence joins TRBV29-1 and TRBJ2-6; D uncertain. The V end lost 0 bases, the J end lost 1 base, and 7 bases lay between the germline ends. The CDR3 is 15 amino acids. CDR1 is SQVTM, CDR2 ANQGSEA, per germline.

V gene TRBV12-3 or TRBV12-4 combines with J gene TRBJ2-5; D possibly corresponds to TRBD1 (6 bases). V was pared by 2 bases and J by 5 bases, with 15 bases between. There are 15 residues in the CDR3. The CDR3 DNA reads as TGTGCCAGCAGTTTAAGAGACAGGCCCGCCGAGACCCAGTACTTC. Its protein is CASSLRDRPAETQYF.

This clonotype appeared a few times. The chain combines TRBV27 with TRBJ2-5, with 7 nucleotides matching TRBD2. V gave up 6 bases and J gave up 7 bases; unmatched junction bases: 5. Germline CDR1 MNHEY, CDR2 SMNVEV (reference sequence). The CDR3 is 12 amino acids. As DNA, the CDR3 is TGTGCCAGCAGCGGCGGGGGAGGGACCCAGTACTTC. Translating it yields CASSGGGGTQYF.

The V gene is TRBV4-2, the J gene TRBJ2-1, with D tentatively TRBD2 (6 bases). The V gene lost 6 bases and the J gene lost 8 bases, with 20 bases spanning the gap. CDR3 size: 15 residues. Germline V CDR1 and CDR2: LGHNA, YNFKEQ. The CDR3 nucleotides read TGTGCCAGCAGTCTAAGGGCGGGAAGGGAGCATGAGCAGTTCTTC. This sequence encodes CASSLRAGREHEQFF.

J is TRBJ1-3 and V is TRBV6-6; D gene ambiguous. The ends were cut back, 6 bases at V and 0 bases at J, with 6 bases in the middle. Germline-derived CDR1 and CDR2 are MNHNY and SVGAGI (reference sequence). This CDR3 has 13 residues. The CDR3 DNA follows: TGTGCCAGCAGGGCGGACTCTGGAAACACCATATATTTT. This codes for CASRADSGNTIYF.

This clonotype has just a few counts. The chain employs TRBV6-2 or TRBV6-3 and TRBJ2-4, with TRBD2 matching 13 bases. V was clipped by 2 bases and J by 1 base; unmatched bases: 2. The CDR3 covers 17 residues. Germline CDR1 is MNHEY and CDR2 is SVGEGT. The CDR3 protein is CASSYGLAGVAKNIQYF. DNA of the CDR3: TGTGCCAGCAGTTACGGACTAGCGGGAGTGGCCAAAAACATTCAGTACTTC.

This clonotype was counted only a few times. This chain uses TRBV7-9 with TRBJ2-1; D remains ambiguous. Trimming removed 1 base from V and 5 bases from J, with 12 bases in between. The CDR3 covers 15 residues. The germline CDR1 and CDR2 sequences are SEHNR and FQNEAQ (reference sequence). CDR3 residues: CASSLGGGVDNEQFF. As DNA, the CDR3 is TGTGCCAGCAGCTTAGGTGGCGGAGTGGACAATGAGCAGTTCTTC.

V and J are TRBV12-3 or TRBV12-4 and TRBJ1-1, with D possibly being TRBD1 (5 bases). This CDR3 spans 14 amino acids. V lost 7 bases to trimming and J lost 1 base, with 13 bases between them. The CDR3 here is CASKPRGANTEAFF. CDR3 sequence (DNA): TGTGCCAGCAAACCCCGGGGCGCGAACACTGAAGCTTTCTTT.

In nucleotides, the CDR3 is TGCAGTGCTAGAGACGCCGCAGCTAACTATGGCTACACCTTC. Amino acids: CSARDAAANYGYTF. The chain recombines TRBV20-1 with TRBJ1-2; no firm D call. Germline CDR1 and CDR2: DFQATT and SNEGSKA (reference sequence). Trimming took off 0 bases at V and 0 bases at J, with 8 bases between the two ends. CDR3 length: 14 amino acids.

This clonotype was counted ten times or more. The chain has TRBV4-1 and TRBJ2-7, with D uncertain. This CDR3 is 12 amino acids long. Trimming left V 0 bases short and J 4 bases short, with 4 bases between. Germline V gene sequence: CDR1 MGHRA, CDR2 YSYEKL. The CDR3 region has the DNA TGCGCCAGCAGCCAAGAAGGTTACGAGCAGTACTTC. Amino acids: CASSQEGYEQYF.

This clonotype was seen ten or more times. The gene calls are TRBV5-4 and TRBJ2-7, with 7 nucleotides matching TRBD2. There are 15 residues in the CDR3. From germline, CDR1 is SGHNT and CDR2 YYREEE (reference sequence). V lost 2 bases to trimming and J lost 3 bases; unmatched junction nucleotides: 8. Written as DNA, the CDR3 is TGTGCCAGCAGCTTACAAGCGGGACTAAACTACGAGCAGTACTTC. Protein sequence: CASSLQAGLNYEQYF.

The chain has TRBV10-3 and TRBJ1-1, with TRBD1 as a possible D gene (6 bases). V lost 3 bases to trimming and J lost 4 bases, with 15 bases between them. The CDR3 runs 15 residues. Germline loops: CDR1 ENHRY, CDR2 SYGVKD. For the CDR3, the DNA is TGTGCCATCAGTGAAGAAAGGGGGTCGAGCACTGAAGCTTTCTTT. Translation gives CAISEERGSSTEAFF.

The table lists this clonotype with many counts. The chain employs TRBV6-1 and TRBJ2-2; no reliable D call. CDR3 length equals 12 residues. CDR1 is MNHNS, CDR2 SASEGT, per germline. V was clipped by 7 bases and J by 5 bases, with 8 bases between them. Here the CDR3 reads CASIALTGELFF. For the CDR3, the DNA is TGTGCCAGCATAGCCTTGACCGGGGAGCTGTTTTTT.

In this sample, this clonotype turned up many times. V usage is TRBV25-1 and J usage is TRBJ2-3; TRBD1 is a possible D gene (5 bases). The CDR3 has 14 amino acids. The germline V gene encodes CDR1 MGHDK and CDR2 SYGVNS. With 10 bases removed from V and 2 bases from J, the gap between germline ends came to 16 bases. The DNA of the CDR3 is TGTGCCATCCGACAGAGCATGCCCACAGATACGCAGTATTTT. This gives the protein CAIRQSMPTDTQYF.

This clonotype was seen more than once but under ten times. Lacking the conserved final phenylalanine or tryptophan, this CDR3 likely reflects a read error. V is TRBV9 and J is TRBJ2-1; no firm D call. There are 15 residues in the CDR3. Trimming left V 0 bases short and J 6 bases short, with 13 bases between. Germline V CDR1 and CDR2: SGDLS, YYNGEE. CDR3 sequence: CASSVGGISSNEQFL. Written as DNA, the CDR3 is TGTGCCAGCAGCGTAGGAGGAATCAGCAGCAATGAGCAGTTCCTC.

This clonotype was seen more than once but under ten times. The CDR3 spells CASSIGGGQPQHF. Here the CDR3 DNA reads TGCGCCAGCAGCATCGGGGGGGGACAGCCCCAGCATTTT. This chain uses TRBV5-1 with TRBJ1-5; maybe TRBD1 (5 bases). CDR3 length: 13 amino acids. The V end lost 4 bases, the J end lost 7 bases, and 12 bases lay between the germline ends. Germline lookup yields CDR1 SGHRS and CDR2 YFSETQ.

This clonotype was observed a few times. The chain is built from TRBV24-1 and TRBJ2-5, with a tentative D call TRBD1 (6 bases). This CDR3 spans 15 amino acids. Germline V gene sequence: CDR1 KGHDR, CDR2 SFDVKD. V was cut by 6 bases and J by 3 bases, with 16 bases left in between. DNA for the CDR3: TGTGCCACCAGTAGAATTGGGACACAAAAAGAGACCCAGTACTTC. This encodes CATSRIGTQKETQYF.

Only one count was recorded for this clonotype. The gene calls are TRBV24-1 and TRBJ2-1; 7 bases agree with TRBD1. The trim removed 2 bases at V and 1 base at J, leaving 4 bases unmatched. The CDR3 is made up of 16 amino acids. Germline CDR1 and CDR2: KGHDR and SFDVKD. In DNA form, the CDR3 reads TGTGCCACCAGTGATTCGAGGGGGCAATCCTACAATGAGCAGTTCTTC. Encoded protein: CATSDSRGQSYNEQFF.

This clonotype was counted between two and nine times. The chain recombines TRBV6-1 with TRBJ1-2; D not certain. The CDR3 has 15 amino acids. CDR1 and CDR2 (germline): MNHNS, SASEGT. Trimming removed 6 bases from V and 8 bases from J, with 22 bases in between. Here the CDR3 reads CASRLLGSPLDGYTF. CDR3 coding DNA: TGTGCCAGCAGACTATTGGGGAGCCCCCTAGACGGCTACACCTTC.

The chain combines TRBV27 with TRBJ2-2, with 10 bases fitting TRBD2. The germline CDR1 and CDR2 sequences are MNHEY and SMNVEV (reference sequence). CDR3 length equals 16 residues. After removal of 2 bases from V and 5 bases from J, the junction contained 5 bases not matched to a gene. The DNA for the CDR3 is TGTGCCAGCAGTTTAACGACTAGCGGGCCGACCGGGGAGCTGTTTTTT. Its protein is CASSLTTSGPTGELFF.

This clonotype was detected only a few times. This chain uses TRBV7-2 with TRBJ2-7; 9 positions match TRBD2. V dropped 3 bases and J dropped 6; count of bases not matched to a gene: 3. This CDR3 has 13 residues. CDR1 is SGHTA and CDR2 is FQGNSA in the germline V gene. The CDR3 protein is CASSFAGGSEQYF. CDR3 DNA sequence: TGTGCCAGCAGCTTCGCGGGAGGGTCCGAGCAGTACTTC.

This clonotype was seen a few times. This rearrangement joins TRBV5-5 to TRBJ2-3, with 12 bases fitting TRBD2. The germline gives CDR1 SGHKS, CDR2 YYEKEE (reference sequence). The trim removed 4 bases at V and 5 bases at J, leaving 5 bases unmatched. This CDR3 has 15 amino acids. CDR3 nucleotides: TGTGCCAGCAGCCCGACTAGCGGGGGAGTAGATACGCAGTATTTT. This translates into CASSPTSGGVDTQYF.

V usage is TRBV20-1 and J usage is TRBJ2-1; TRBD1 matches at 8 bases. Germline CDR1 reads DFQATT; CDR2 reads SNEGSKA (reference sequence). The CDR3 loop spans 14 amino acids. V lost 5 bases and J lost 5; bases outside the gene matches: 8. CDR3 in DNA: TGCAGTGCTTCTACAGGGGGTCGGAACAATGAGCAGTTCTTC. Translated, it gives CSASTGGRNNEQFF.

The V and J genes are TRBV29-1 and TRBJ2-1, with D hard to call. Germline-derived CDR1 and CDR2 are SQVTM and ANQGSEA. The CDR3 has 11 amino acids. V was trimmed by 5 bases and J by 5 bases, leaving 7 bases between them. The CDR3 sequence: CSVWKHNEQFF. In DNA form, the CDR3 reads TGCAGCGTTTGGAAACACAATGAGCAGTTCTTC.

The chain combines TRBV7-2 with TRBJ2-2; TRBD1 agrees at 11 bases. Germline trimming cut 5 bases from V and 3 bases from J; bases unmatched to any gene: 2. The CDR3 consists of 15 residues. Germline V gene lookup returns CDR1 SGHTA and CDR2 FQGNSA. The CDR3 nucleotides are TGTGCCAGCAGCACGGGACAGGGGGACACCGGGGAGCTGTTTTTT. Its protein is CASSTGQGDTGELFF. The entire variable domain, with the rest obtained from reference TRBV7-2 and TRBJ2-2, is as follows: GAGVSQSPSNKVTEKGKDVELRCDPISGHTALYWYRQSLGQGLEFLIYFQGNSAPDKSGLPSDRFSAERTGGSVSTLTIQRTQQEDSAVYLCASSTGQGDTGELFFGEGSRLTVL.

This clonotype was picked up a small number of times. V and J are TRBV27 and TRBJ2-7; 11 bases map to TRBD2. CDR3 length equals 16 residues. J lost 3 bases, V lost 8 bases, and 12 bases had no gene match. Germline-derived CDR1 and CDR2 are MNHEY and SMNVEV (reference sequence). The CDR3 nucleotides read TGTGCCAGCCTCCCTTCCTTCGGACTAGCGGGCTACGAGCAGTACTTC. Its protein is CASLPSFGLAGYEQYF.

This clonotype was recorded a few times. The V and J genes are TRBV29-1 and TRBJ2-1, with a weak D call TRBD1 (5 bases). Trimming took off 7 bases at V and 9 bases at J, with 16 bases between the two ends. This CDR3 has 12 amino acids. Looked up from germline, CDR1 is SQVTM and CDR2 is ANQGSEA. The DNA for the CDR3 is TGCAGCGGCGCCTCAGGGTCTTTTGAGCAGTTCTTC. This sequence encodes CSGASGSFEQFF.

This clonotype was picked up many times. The chain has TRBV7-3 and TRBJ2-1; D is unresolved. The CDR3 runs 16 residues. CDR1 is SGHTA, CDR2 FQGTGA, per germline. Between the trimmed V and J ends, which lost 1 base and 7 bases, there was a span of 17 bases. The CDR3 loop is CASSLNSGPTRNEQFF. CDR3 nucleotides: TGTGCCAGCAGCTTAAACTCCGGACCAACTCGGAATGAGCAGTTCTTC. Combining the CDR3 with reference TRBV7-3 and TRBJ2-1 gives the whole variable domain GAGVSQTPSNKVTEKGKYVELRCDPISGHTALYWYRQSLGQGPEFLIYFQGTGAADDSGLPNDRFFAVRPEGSVSTLKIQRTERGDSAVYLCASSLNSGPTRNEQFFGPGTRLTVL.